This T cell receptor beta chain was profiled in a study of somatic reversion in DOCK8 deficiency (dated by TCRdb to 2020 to 2022). Study-wide context: T cell receptor beta repertoires were compared among DOCK8-deficient patients, DOCK8-revertant patients and healthy volunteers. The DOCK8-deficient patients included in the study had been described in earlier reports. The study set out to investigate how, in DOCK8 deficiency, somatic reversion of pathogenic DOCK8 variants alters lymphocyte differentiation and function. The study at large found these results: The methods did not specify, sample by sample, whether the source material for each sample was whole blood or PBMCs.

This clonotype is deemed medium-sized (0.01 to 0.1%). Its antigen remains unidentified. There are no base qualities to consult, and no much larger clone falls within one base. The library relied on multiplex PCR. One-step amplicon PCR with EuroClonality-NGS primers was used to generate TRB libraries from roughly 110 ng genomic DNA. TRB amplicons were sequenced on Illumina MiSeq instruments with 2 x 250 bp version 2 chemistry. As for the authors' bioinformatics: IMGT/HighV-QUEST was used for primary TRB sequence analysis and V(D)J annotation. Repertoire diversity and composition were evaluated with VDJtools after nonfunctional clones were removed and downsampling was applied for comparisons between samples. Using fastp at Q25 and MiXCR, TCRdb reprocessed the public reads and kept productive beta chains. Each record represents a unique CDR3 protein, reported with the most common genes and DNA among its rows. The V and J calls reflect TCRdb's pipeline rather than the authors' work. This sample is represented by approximately 1,500 distinct CDR3 sequences; about a quarter of them were singletons. The top ten clones comprise around 84% of the sample.

As encoded in the germline V gene, CDR1 is SGHAT while CDR2 is FQNNGV. V gives up 8 bases and J gives up 7 bases, and the segment between their germline ends measures 17 bases. Reading from cysteine to phenylalanine, the CDR3 counts 13 amino acids. Only the CDR3 DNA is retained, 39 bases long and in frame from the first base. Genomic DNA for TCR repertoire analysis was extracted from whole blood samples or from PBMCs. Samples were taken from a few DOCK8-revertant patients, and some of those patients were sampled at multiple time points. The clonotype originates from a human donor with DOCK8 deficiency. The chain links TRBV11-2 with TRBJ1-1, with a tentative D gene TRBD1 over 6 matching bases. Sequenced input: peripheral blood. Interpreted using the paper, the cell subset or site label stands for: DOCK8-deficient patient with somatic reversion. CDR3 protein: CASQQGSFGEAFF. Here is the DNA: TGTGCCAGCCAACAGGGATCGTTTGGTGAAGCTTTCTTT.